Listed below are T cell receptor beta chains from one sample, sequenced in a study of beta chain features in type 1 diabetes. Data came from immunoSEQ multiplex PCR; TCRdb stores just in-frame clones and leaves some out. The data hold fewer than 900,000 clones, with roughly a sixth observed a single time. Sequenced sample: naive CD4+ T cells from blood. The origin of the receptors is a woman in her late teens or twenties in good health. Both conserved end residues are part of each CDR3. The D gene is left open where the match is weak. The size field is filled for only some rows; it gives once, few, many or a size class.

>.|TRBJ2-1|.|TRBV7-9
CASPGRNNEQFF
TGTGCCAGTCCGGGACGTAACAATGAGCAGTTCTTC
>few|TRBJ2-1|TRBD2|TRBV7-8
CASSQSGSSYNEQFF
TGTGCCAGCAGTCAGAGCGGGAGCTCCTACAATGAGCAGTTCTTC
>.|TRBJ2-1|TRBD2|TRBV29-1
CSVASGAYNEQFF
TGCAGCGTTGCTAGCGGGGCCTACAATGAGCAGTTCTTC
>.|TRBJ2-1|.|TRBV4-1
CASSQEASGTYNEQFF
TGCGCCAGCAGCCAAGAAGCCAGCGGAACATACAATGAGCAGTTCTTC
>few|TRBJ2-5|TRBD2|TRBV10-3
CATRGGGDQETQYF
TGTGCCACCCGCGGGGGGGGAGACCAAGAGACCCAGTACTTC
>few|TRBJ2-1|.|TRBV29-1
CSARSYSSYNEQFF
TGCAGCGCCCGGAGTTATAGCTCCTACAATGAGCAGTTCTTC
>few|TRBJ2-1|.|TRBV27
CASSKGVGGSSYNEQFF
TGTGCCAGCAGTAAGGGAGTTGGGGGGAGTTCCTACAATGAGCAGTTCTTC
>few|TRBJ2-7|.|TRBV11-2
CASSLHLATYEQYF
TGTGCCAGCAGCTTACACCTAGCAACCTACGAGCAGTACTTC
>.|TRBJ2-1|TRBD2|TRBV6-6
CASRLSGSSYNEQFF
TGTGCCAGCAGACTTAGCGGGAGCTCCTACAATGAGCAGTTCTTC
>.|TRBJ1-2|.|TRBV27
CASSPPQGNGYTF
TGTGCCAGCAGTCCCCCCCAGGGGAATGGCTACACCTTC
>few|TRBJ2-6|.|TRBV7-9
CASSLIPSGANVLTF
TGTGCCAGCAGCCTTATCCCGTCTGGGGCCAACGTCCTGACTTTC
>once|TRBJ1-5|TRBD1|TRBV18
CASSLDRDQPQHF
TGTGCCAGCTCACTAGACAGGGATCAGCCCCAGCATTTT
>.|TRBJ1-1|.|TRBV2
CASNLVPRAMNTEAFF
TGTGCCAGCAACCTCGTTCCTCGGGCAATGAACACTGAAGCTTTCTTT
>.|TRBJ2-3|TRBD2|TRBV9
CASSVEGLGTSAQYF
TGTGCCAGCAGCGTGGAGGGGCTTGGGACTAGTGCGCAGTATTTT
>few|TRBJ1-1|TRBD1|TRBV7-3
CASSRQGWNTEAFF
TGTGCCAGCAGTAGACAGGGGTGGAACACTGAAGCTTTCTTT
>.|TRBJ2-7|.|TRBV7-2
CASSFSGTYEQYF
TGTGCCAGCAGCTTTAGCGGTACCTACGAGCAGTACTTC
>few|TRBJ1-4|TRBD1|TRBV2
CASRGQGATNEKLFF
TGTGCCAGCAGGGGACAGGGGGCTACTAATGAAAAACTGTTTTTT
>.|TRBJ2-1|.|TRBV13
CASSLAGSYNEQFF
TGTGCCAGCAGCTTAGCAGGCTCTTACAATGAGCAGTTCTTC
>few|TRBJ2-7|.|TRBV6-5
CASRLRGLVSYEQYF
TGTGCCAGCAGACTTCGGGGACTCGTCTCCTACGAGCAGTACTTC
>few|TRBJ2-1|.|TRBV7-2
CASRSSGATVNEQFF
TGTGCCAGCAGAAGTAGCGGAGCTACGGTTAATGAGCAGTTCTTC
>.|TRBJ2-1|TRBD2|TRBV7-2
CASSLILAGAASYNEQFF
TGTGCCAGCAGCTTAATCCTAGCGGGAGCTGCTTCCTACAATGAGCAGTTCTTC
>.|TRBJ2-7|TRBD1|TRBV9
CASSPGQGAYEQYF
TGTGCCAGCAGCCCCGGACAGGGGGCCTACGAGCAGTACTTC
>few|TRBJ2-7|TRBD2|TRBV5-1
CASSRGSYEQYF
TGCGCCAGCAGCCGCGGGAGCTACGAGCAGTACTTC
>few|TRBJ2-5|.|TRBV15
CATSRGRKETQYF
TGTGCCACCAGCAGAGGACGGAAAGAGACCCAGTACTTC
>.|TRBJ2-1|.|TRBV28
CAVRPGSLNEQFF
TGTGCCGTGCGCCCCGGGAGTCTGAATGAGCAGTTCTTC
>.|TRBJ2-7|.|TRBV2
CASIQGLYEQYF
TGTGCCAGCATACAGGGACTCTACGAGCAGTACTTC
>few|TRBJ2-5|.|TRBV15
CATSRGGKAQETQYF
TGTGCCACCAGCAGAGGCGGGAAAGCACAAGAGACCCAGTACTTC
>few|TRBJ1-4|TRBD1|TRBV29-1
CSGRTGAEKLFF
TGCAGCGGTCGGACAGGGGCTGAAAAACTGTTTTTT
>.|TRBJ2-1|.|TRBV5-4
CASSERVGEQFF
TGTGCCAGCAGCGAACGGGTGGGTGAGCAGTTCTTC
>few|TRBJ2-3|.|TRBV2
CASTHGGPVYTQYF
TGTGCCAGCACCCATGGCGGCCCCGTCTATACGCAGTATTTT
>few|TRBJ2-3|TRBD2|TRBV29-1
CSVLSGSGDTQYF
TGCAGCGTTCTTAGCGGGAGCGGAGATACGCAGTATTTT
>.|TRBJ2-7|.|TRBV6-5
CASSYSWGDSYEQYF
TGTGCCAGCAGTTACAGTTGGGGCGATTCCTACGAGCAGTACTTC
>few|TRBJ2-5|TRBD2|TRBV14
CASSHGLAGVETQYF
TGTGCCAGCAGCCATGGACTAGCGGGAGTGGAGACCCAGTACTTC
>.|TRBJ1-2|.|TRBV5-6
CASSLGILGYTF
TGTGCCAGCAGCCTTGGGATCCTTGGCTACACCTTC
>.|TRBJ2-5|.|TRBV5-4
CASSLAPSETQYF
TGTGCCAGCAGCTTGGCTCCCTCTGAGACCCAGTACTTC
>few|TRBJ2-7|TRBD2|TRBV6-5
CASRPSGSLYEQYF
TGTGCCAGCAGACCTAGCGGGAGCCTCTACGAGCAGTACTTC
>few|TRBJ2-1|TRBD2|TRBV4-2
CASSQSGTSSLGEQFF
TGTGCCAGCAGCCAATCCGGGACTAGCAGTCTAGGTGAGCAGTTCTTC
>few|TRBJ1-3|.|TRBV7-2
CASSGGWTVSGNTIYF
TGTGCCAGCAGCGGGGGGTGGACAGTCTCTGGAAACACCATATATTTT
>.|TRBJ1-3|.|TRBV5-6
CASSLTTGFSGNTIYF
TGTGCCAGCAGCTTGACCACAGGGTTCTCTGGAAACACCATATATTTT
>.|TRBJ2-5|.|TRBV4-3
CASSQDKGGWGRGETQYF
TGCGCCAGCAGCCAAGATAAAGGCGGGTGGGGGAGAGGAGAGACCCAGTACTTC
>few|TRBJ1-2|TRBD1|TRBV29-1
CSGGDSDYGYTF
TGCAGCGGGGGGGACAGCGACTATGGCTACACCTTC
>.|TRBJ1-2|.|TRBV7-3
CASTNYPYGYTF
TGTGCCAGCACCAATTACCCCTATGGCTACACCTTC
>few|TRBJ2-7|.|TRBV4-3
CASSQLIGTGSSLHF
TGCGCCAGCAGCCAATTGATTGGAACCGGGAGTTCCCTCCACTTC
>few|TRBJ2-3|.|TRBV2
CASSEIEAWGQATDTQYF
TGTGCCAGCAGTGAAATAGAGGCTTGGGGACAAGCCACAGATACGCAGTATTTT
>few|TRBJ1-5|.|TRBV9
CASSVGPLSNQPQHF
TGTGCCAGCAGCGTGGGACCTCTTAGCAATCAGCCCCAGCATTTT
>few|TRBJ2-5|.|TRBV7-2
CASSSLGDQETQYF
TGTGCCAGCAGCTCCTTGGGGGATCAAGAGACCCAGTACTTC